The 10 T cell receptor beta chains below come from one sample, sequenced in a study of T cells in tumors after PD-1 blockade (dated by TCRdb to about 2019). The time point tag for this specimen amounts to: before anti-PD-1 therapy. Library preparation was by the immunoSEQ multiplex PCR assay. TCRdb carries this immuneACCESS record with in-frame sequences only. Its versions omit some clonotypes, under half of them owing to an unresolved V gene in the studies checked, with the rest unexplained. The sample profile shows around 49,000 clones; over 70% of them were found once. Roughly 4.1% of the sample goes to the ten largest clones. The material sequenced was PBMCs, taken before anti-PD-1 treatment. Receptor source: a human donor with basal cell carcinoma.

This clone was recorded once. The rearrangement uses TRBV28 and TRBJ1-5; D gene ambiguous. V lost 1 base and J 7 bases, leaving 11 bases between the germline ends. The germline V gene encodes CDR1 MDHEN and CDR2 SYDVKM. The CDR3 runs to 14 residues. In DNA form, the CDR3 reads TGTGCCAGCAGTTTATCATCGACGAGGCAGCCCCAGCATTTT. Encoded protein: CASSLSSTRQPQHF.

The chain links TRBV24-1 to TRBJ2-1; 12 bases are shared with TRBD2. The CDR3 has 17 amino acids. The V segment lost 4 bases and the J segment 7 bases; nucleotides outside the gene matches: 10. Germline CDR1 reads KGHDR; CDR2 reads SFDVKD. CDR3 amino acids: CATSDPRLAGAVNEQFF. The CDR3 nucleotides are TGTGCCACCAGTGACCCACGACTAGCGGGGGCCGTTAATGAGCAGTTCTTC.

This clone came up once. The CDR3 nucleotides read TGTGCCATCGCGCCCCGACTAGCGGATTACAATGAGCAGTTCTTC. This gives the protein CAIAPRLADYNEQFF. The chain has TRBV10-3 and TRBJ2-1; 9 nucleotides line up with TRBD2. The CDR3 contains 15 residues. Germline lookup yields CDR1 ENHRY and CDR2 SYGVKD. The trim removed 8 bases at V and 4 bases at J, leaving 9 bases unmatched.

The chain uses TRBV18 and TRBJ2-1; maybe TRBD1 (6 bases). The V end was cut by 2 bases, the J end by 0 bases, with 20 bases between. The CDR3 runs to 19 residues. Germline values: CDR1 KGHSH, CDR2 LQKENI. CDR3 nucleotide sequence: TGTGCCAGCTCACCAATGGGCACAGGGCCACAGAGCTCCTACAATGAGCAGTTCTTC. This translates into CASSPMGTGPQSSYNEQFF. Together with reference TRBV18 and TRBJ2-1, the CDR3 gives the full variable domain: NAGVMQNPRHLVRRRGQEARLRCSPMKGHSHVYWYRQLPEEGLKFMVYLQKENIIDESGMPKERFSAEFPKEGPSILRIQQVVRGDSAAYFCASSPMGTGPQSSYNEQFFGPGTRLTVL.

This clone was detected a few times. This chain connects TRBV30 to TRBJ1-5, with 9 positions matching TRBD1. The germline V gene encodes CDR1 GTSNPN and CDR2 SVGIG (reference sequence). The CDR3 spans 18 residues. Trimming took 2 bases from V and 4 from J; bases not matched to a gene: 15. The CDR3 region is CAWSPPGTGFGGNQPQHF. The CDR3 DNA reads TGTGCCTGGAGTCCGCCCGGGACAGGGTTCGGGGGTAATCAGCCCCAGCATTTT.

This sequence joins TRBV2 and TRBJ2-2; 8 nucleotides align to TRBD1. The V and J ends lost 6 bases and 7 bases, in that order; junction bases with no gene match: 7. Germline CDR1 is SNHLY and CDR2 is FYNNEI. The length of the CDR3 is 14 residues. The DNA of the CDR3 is TGTGCCAGCAGATTCCAGGGGGCTAGCGGGGAGCTGTTTTTT. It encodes CASRFQGASGELFF.

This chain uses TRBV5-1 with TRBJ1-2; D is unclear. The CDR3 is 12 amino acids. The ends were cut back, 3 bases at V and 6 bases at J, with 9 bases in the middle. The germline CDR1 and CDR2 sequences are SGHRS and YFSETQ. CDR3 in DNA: TGCGCCAGCAGCTCCAGAATTGATGGCTACACCTTC. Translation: CASSSRIDGYTF. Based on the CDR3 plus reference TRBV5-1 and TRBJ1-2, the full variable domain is KAGVTQTPRYLIKTRGQQVTLSCSPISGHRSVSWYQQTPGQGLQFLFEYFSETQRNKGNFPGRFSGRQFSNSRSEMNVSTLELGDSALYLCASSSRIDGYTFGSGTRLTVV.

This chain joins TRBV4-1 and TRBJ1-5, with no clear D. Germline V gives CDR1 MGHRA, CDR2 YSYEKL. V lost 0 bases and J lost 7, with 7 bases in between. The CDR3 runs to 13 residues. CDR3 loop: CASSQDPVQPQHF. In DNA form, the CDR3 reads TGCGCCAGCAGCCAAGATCCGGTACAGCCCCAGCATTTT.

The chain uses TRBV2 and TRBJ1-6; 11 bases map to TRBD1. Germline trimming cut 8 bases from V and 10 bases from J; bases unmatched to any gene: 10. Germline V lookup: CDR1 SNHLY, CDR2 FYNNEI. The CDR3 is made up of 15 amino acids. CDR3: CASGGGTGGRSPLHF. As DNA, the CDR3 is TGTGCCAGCGGGGGCGGGACAGGGGGTCGGTCACCCCTCCACTTT.

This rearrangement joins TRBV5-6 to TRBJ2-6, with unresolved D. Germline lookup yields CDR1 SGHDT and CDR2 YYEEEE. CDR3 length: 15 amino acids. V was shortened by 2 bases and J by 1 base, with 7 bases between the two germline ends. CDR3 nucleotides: TGTGCCAGCAGCTTCGGACGTTCTGGGGCCAACGTCCTGACTTTC. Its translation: CASSFGRSGANVLTF.